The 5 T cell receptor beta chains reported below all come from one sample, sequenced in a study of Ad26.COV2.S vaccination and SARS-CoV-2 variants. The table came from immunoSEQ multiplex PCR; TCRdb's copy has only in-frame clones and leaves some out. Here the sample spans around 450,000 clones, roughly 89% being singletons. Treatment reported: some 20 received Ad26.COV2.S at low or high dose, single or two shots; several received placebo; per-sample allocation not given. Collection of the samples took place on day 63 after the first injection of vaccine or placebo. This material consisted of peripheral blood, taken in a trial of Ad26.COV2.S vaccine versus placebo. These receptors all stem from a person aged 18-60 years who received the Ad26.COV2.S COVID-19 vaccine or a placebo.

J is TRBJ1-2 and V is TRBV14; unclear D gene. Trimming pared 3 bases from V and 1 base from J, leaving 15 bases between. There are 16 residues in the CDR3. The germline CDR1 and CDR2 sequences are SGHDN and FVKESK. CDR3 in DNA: TGTGCCAGCAGCCACGCGGAGACGGCCTATAACTATGGCTACACCTTC. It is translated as CASSHAETAYNYGYTF.

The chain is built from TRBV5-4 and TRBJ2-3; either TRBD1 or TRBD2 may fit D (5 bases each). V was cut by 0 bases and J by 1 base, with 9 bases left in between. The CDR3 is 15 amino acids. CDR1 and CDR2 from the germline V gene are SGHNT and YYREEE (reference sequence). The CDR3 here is CASSLGGTGTDTQYF. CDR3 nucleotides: TGTGCCAGCAGCTTGGGGGGGACGGGCACAGATACGCAGTATTTT.

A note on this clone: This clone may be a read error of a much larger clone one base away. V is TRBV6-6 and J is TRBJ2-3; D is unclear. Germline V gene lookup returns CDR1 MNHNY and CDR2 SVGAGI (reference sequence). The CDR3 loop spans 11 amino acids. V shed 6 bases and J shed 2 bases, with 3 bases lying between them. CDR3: CASSLTDTQYF. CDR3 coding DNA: TGTGCCAGCAGCCTCACAGATACGCAGTATTTT.

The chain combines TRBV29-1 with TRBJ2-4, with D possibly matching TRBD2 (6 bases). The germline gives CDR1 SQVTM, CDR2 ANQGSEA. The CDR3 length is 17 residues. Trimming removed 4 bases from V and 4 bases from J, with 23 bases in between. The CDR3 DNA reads TGCAGCGTTGGGTCGTGGGGACTCGGGGAAAATAAAAACATTCAGTACTTC. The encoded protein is CSVGSWGLGENKNIQYF.

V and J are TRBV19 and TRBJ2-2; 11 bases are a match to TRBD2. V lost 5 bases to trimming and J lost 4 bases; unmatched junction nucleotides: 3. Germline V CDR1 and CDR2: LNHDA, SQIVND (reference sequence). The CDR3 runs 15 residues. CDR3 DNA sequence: TGTGCCAGTAGTCTCCTAGCGGGAGGCACCGGGGAGCTGTTTTTT. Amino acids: CASSLLAGGTGELFF.